The rows below give T cell receptor beta chains drawn from one sample of a study of shared clonotypes between healthy human individuals. TCRdb's copy holds only in-frame clones and misses some; the assay was immunoSEQ multiplex PCR. In the table there are around 2,100,000 clones, about 95% of which are singletons. Sequenced sample: naive CD8+ T cells sorted from blood. The origin of the receptors is a man aged 18-30 years in good health. CDR3s include the opening cysteine and the closing phenylalanine or tryptophan. D genes are given only for firm matches. Where a row states a size, it is once, few, many or the class of an expanded clone; other rows omit it.

TRBV27	-	TRBJ1-5	-	CASSFFHEAGLIAQPQHF	TGTGCCAGCAGTTTTTTCCATGAGGCAGGCCTTATAGCGCAGCCCCAGCATTTT
TRBV30	-	TRBJ2-7	-	CAWSSKGLSYEQYF	TGTGCCTGGAGTAGTAAAGGGCTCTCCTACGAGCAGTACTTC
TRBV4-1	-	TRBJ2-7	-	CASSQGYGSSYEQYF	TGCGCCAGCAGCCAAGGGTATGGAAGCTCCTACGAGCAGTACTTC
TRBV12-5	once	TRBJ2-7	-	CASGSSQRGPHEQYF	TGTGCTAGTGGCTCCAGCCAGAGGGGACCTCACGAGCAGTACTTC
TRBV27	-	TRBJ1-2	-	CASRPSPGEGYTF	TGTGCCAGCAGGCCAAGTCCGGGGGAGGGCTACACCTTC
TRBV27	-	TRBJ2-7	-	CASSLQQGGNYEQYF	TGTGCCAGCAGTTTACAACAGGGAGGGAACTACGAGCAGTACTTC
TRBV4-3	-	TRBJ2-2	-	CASSQDQGTGELFF	TGCGCCAGCAGCCAAGATCAAGGAACCGGGGAGCTGTTTTTT
TRBV28	-	TRBJ2-7	-	CASSSPDSNLSYEQYF	TGTGCCAGCAGTTCCCCAGACAGTAATCTATCCTACGAGCAGTACTTC
TRBV4-1	-	TRBJ2-7	-	CAILLDPGSYEQYF	TGCGCCATCCTCCTGGACCCCGGGAGCTACGAGCAGTACTTC
TRBV7-9	-	TRBJ2-5	TRBD2	CASNKGLAEYQETQYF	TGTGCCAGCAACAAGGGACTAGCGGAGTACCAAGAGACCCAGTACTTC
TRBV4-1	once	TRBJ2-3	TRBD2	CASGFERGRADTQYF	TGCGCCAGCGGGTTCGAGCGGGGGAGAGCAGATACGCAGTATTTT
TRBV2	-	TRBJ2-1	TRBD2	CASTHAAGGLNEQFF	TGTGCCAGCACCCATGCTGCGGGGGGGTTAAATGAGCAGTTCTTC
TRBV5-4	-	TRBJ2-7	TRBD2	CASSQGTSGAYEQYF	TGTGCCAGCAGCCAAGGGACTAGCGGGGCCTACGAGCAGTACTTC
TRBV7-2	-	TRBJ1-3	-	CASSFFSSGNTIYF	TGTGCCAGCAGCTTTTTCAGCTCTGGAAACACCATATATTTT
TRBV10-3	-	TRBJ2-2	-	CAISDGIGGGIIDGELFF	TGTGCCATCAGTGACGGGATTGGCGGGGGCATTATTGACGGGGAGCTGTTTTTT
TRBV11-2	-	TRBJ2-1	TRBD2	CASTLGLAIYNEQFF	TGTGCCAGCACCCTTGGACTAGCGATCTACAATGAGCAGTTCTTC